The following is a TCR beta chain sequence with its context. Produced via immunoSEQ multiplex PCR; TCRdb's table is partial and in-frame only. Of more than 300,000 clones in the sample, roughly 87% were seen once. This sample stems from a study of blood T cell repertoires in COVID-19. Study as a whole: Samples taken during acute and convalescent COVID-19 were collected in the United States, Italy and Spain.

Germline V gives CDR1 SGHTA, CDR2 FQGTGA. J lost 5 bases, V lost 5 bases, and 5 bases had no gene match. CDR3 size: 13 residues. Which cohort a participant joined came from the clinical history participants gave. The clonotype originates from a woman younger than 45 who had recovered from COVID-19. Sample: PBMCs or T cells enriched from blood (not recorded which). The V and J genes are TRBV7-3 and TRBJ2-5, with 7 bases that match TRBD2. The CDR3, as DNA: TGTGCCAGCAGCCGGGGGGAAATGGAGACCCAGTACTTC. It codes for CASSRGEMETQYF.